This passage covers 19 T cell receptor beta chains from one sample sequenced in a study of CD4 T cells in relation to SARS-CoV-2 and coronaviruses. Before the COVID-19 pandemic, during about 2011-2019, CD4+ T cells were taken from unexposed donors. Sequencing used immunoSEQ multiplex PCR; TCRdb keeps in-frame clones, though not all of them. Of some 65,000 clones listed, around 86% are singletons. Sequencing was done on a sample of memory CD4+ T cells from PBMCs. All receptors derive from a human donor in good health.

This rearrangement joins TRBV7-8 to TRBJ1-1; weak D call: TRBD1 (5 bases). The V and J ends lost 1 base and 5 bases respectively, with 8 bases between them. This CDR3 comprises 13 residues. CDR1 is SGHVS and CDR2 is FQNEAQ in the germline V gene. The CDR3 loop reads CASSLDGGTEAFF. CDR3 nucleotides: TGTGCCAGCAGCTTAGACGGGGGAACTGAAGCTTTCTTT.

The chain recombines TRBV24-1 with TRBJ1-5; D is perhaps TRBD1 (6 bases). Germline CDR1 KGHDR, CDR2 SFDVKD. The CDR3 runs 15 residues. The ends were cut back, 5 bases at V and 1 base at J, with 11 bases in the middle. Here the CDR3 reads CATSVAGDSNQPQHF. The CDR3 bases are TGTGCCACCAGTGTAGCAGGGGACAGCAATCAGCCCCAGCATTTT.

This clone was recorded only once. This sequence joins TRBV5-1 and TRBJ2-7, with 10 bases matching TRBD2. From germline, CDR1 is SGHRS and CDR2 YFSETQ. This CDR3 spans 15 amino acids. V shed 4 bases, J shed 0 bases, and the junction held 4 bases outside the gene matches. The CDR3 reads CASSPGLADSYEQYF. As DNA, the CDR3 is TGCGCCAGCAGCCCCGGACTAGCGGACTCCTACGAGCAGTACTTC.

The chain links TRBV27 to TRBJ2-3; the D is unclear. The ends were cut back, 5 bases at V and 2 bases at J, with 17 bases in the middle. CDR1 is MNHEY and CDR2 is SMNVEV in the germline V gene (reference sequence). The CDR3 totals 16 residues. CDR3 loop: CASSPRAALITDTQYF. The CDR3 DNA reads TGTGCCAGCAGTCCTCGGGCGGCGCTCATCACAGATACGCAGTATTTT.

As to this clone: Other DNA sequences in this sample translate to the same CDR3. This rearrangement joins TRBV19 to TRBJ2-3, with unresolved D. V gave up 1 base and J gave up 1 base, with 3 bases separating them. Germline-derived CDR1 and CDR2 are LNHDA and SQIVND (reference sequence). The CDR3 is 13 amino acids. Here the CDR3 DNA reads TGTGCCAGTAGTATAGGAGGCACAGATACGCAGTATTTT. Translating it yields CASSIGGTDTQYF.

V and J are TRBV15 and TRBJ2-7; 10 bases are a match to TRBD1. CDR1 and CDR2 (germline): LNHNV, YYDKDF (reference sequence). Unmatched junction bases numbered 7, after V lost 2 bases and J lost 3 bases. The CDR3 has 16 residues. The CDR3 bases are TGTGCCACCAGCAGACCCGGGACAGGGGAGGGCTACGAGCAGTACTTC. Translation: CATSRPGTGEGYEQYF.

This clone was detected a few times. This chain connects TRBV25-1 to TRBJ2-5; maybe TRBD1 (6 bases). The CDR3 has 13 residues. The V end lost 10 bases, the J end lost 0 bases, and 12 bases lay between the germline ends. From germline, CDR1 is MGHDK and CDR2 SYGVNS. Written as DNA, the CDR3 is TGTGCCACCGCAGGGGTGTACCAAGAGACCCAGTACTTC. The encoded protein is CATAGVYQETQYF.

The chain joins TRBV10-3 to TRBJ1-2; tentatively, D is TRBD1 (5 bases). The germline V gene has CDR1 ENHRY and CDR2 SYGVKD. CDR3 length: 13 residues. Trimming took off 3 bases at V and 3 bases at J, with 8 bases between the two ends. In nucleotides, the CDR3 is TGTGCCATCAGTGAATCGGGGGACTATGGCTACACCTTC. Its protein is CAISESGDYGYTF.

This chain connects TRBV7-8 to TRBJ2-1; D gene uncertain. Trimming pared 5 bases from V and 9 bases from J, leaving 26 bases between. From germline, CDR1 is SGHVS and CDR2 FQNEAQ. This CDR3 has 17 amino acids. CDR3 amino acids: CASSPISWQLGYGEQFF. CDR3 nucleotides: TGTGCCAGCAGCCCGATTTCCTGGCAGCTCGGGTACGGTGAGCAGTTCTTC.

The chain combines TRBV19 with TRBJ1-2; TRBD1 might be the D (5 bases). Trimming left V 8 bases short and J 8 bases short, with 15 bases between. Per the germline V gene, CDR1 is LNHDA and CDR2 is SQIVND (reference sequence). This CDR3 region has 12 residues. The CDR3 protein is CASSFGARGYTF. Written as DNA, the CDR3 is TGTGCCAGTTCGTTCGGGGCGAGGGGCTACACCTTC.

V is TRBV7-8 and J is TRBJ2-6, with D perhaps being TRBD1 or TRBD2 (5 bases each). The CDR3 spans 17 residues. V was cut by 5 bases and J by 12 bases, with 26 bases left in between. CDR1 SGHVS and CDR2 FQNEAQ come from the germline V gene. CDR3 sequence (DNA): TGTGCCAGCAGCCCCCCTCCTTGGGACCTACTGTCCCCCGTCCTGACTTTC. Its protein product is CASSPPPWDLLSPVLTF.

The chain employs TRBV6-1 and TRBJ2-1; D might be TRBD1 (5 bases). CDR1 and CDR2 from the germline V gene are MNHNS and SASEGT. Trimming left V 5 bases short and J 7 bases short, with 9 bases between. The CDR3 spans 12 residues. CDR3 coding DNA: TGTGCCAGCAGTCACGACAGTAATGAGCAGTTCTTC. This translates into CASSHDSNEQFF.

The chain's CDR3 is CAISESMTSGGVRDEQFF. The CDR3 bases are TGTGCCATCAGTGAGTCGATGACTAGCGGGGGGGTTAGGGATGAGCAGTTCTTC. The chain couples TRBV10-3 to TRBJ2-1, with 14 bases fitting TRBD2. V lost 0 bases to trimming and J lost 8 bases; unmatched junction nucleotides: 9. Germline CDR1 and CDR2: ENHRY and SYGVKD. The CDR3 loop spans 18 amino acids.

This sequence joins TRBV7-9 and TRBJ2-1; TRBD2 agrees at 8 bases. The CDR3 is made up of 15 amino acids. CDR1 is SEHNR and CDR2 is FQNEAQ in the germline V gene (reference sequence). The V and J ends lost 6 bases and 7 bases, in that order; junction bases with no gene match: 11. CDR3 residues: CASRLQSGSLNEQFF. The CDR3 bases are TGTGCCAGCAGGCTCCAAAGCGGGAGTTTAAATGAGCAGTTCTTC.

The rearrangement links TRBV27 to TRBJ2-1; 10 bases map to TRBD1. The CDR3 has 14 residues. Trimming cost V 5 bases and J 7 bases; bases outside gene matches: 5. Germline V lookup: CDR1 MNHEY, CDR2 SMNVEV (reference sequence). CDR3 sequence: CASSTWTGGNEQFF. CDR3 DNA: TGTGCCAGCAGTACCTGGACAGGGGGGAATGAGCAGTTCTTC.

Here the CDR3 reads CASSFLGDSNQPQHF. DNA for the CDR3: TGTGCCAGCAGCTTTTTGGGAGATAGCAATCAGCCCCAGCATTTT. This chain connects TRBV7-2 to TRBJ1-5; the D is unclear. CDR3 length equals 15 residues. The V end lost 3 bases, the J end lost 0 bases, and 9 bases lay between the germline ends. Germline V gene sequence: CDR1 SGHTA, CDR2 FQGNSA.

This clone was observed a few times. The chain links TRBV7-8 to TRBJ1-2, with D possibly being TRBD1 (5 bases). The CDR3 is 14 amino acids. V lost 7 bases and J lost 5, with 17 bases in between. The V gene's germline CDR1 is SGHVS and CDR2 FQNEAQ. Here the CDR3 DNA reads TGTGCCAGCACCCCCGGAGGGGTGTTTTATGGCTACACCTTC. Its translation: CASTPGGVFYGYTF.

This clone came up once. The rearrangement uses TRBV5-4 and TRBJ2-3; TRBD2 agrees at 8 bases. CDR1 SGHNT and CDR2 YYREEE come from the germline V gene (reference sequence). After removal of 1 base from V and 0 bases from J, the junction contained 7 bases not matched to a gene. This CDR3 is 17 amino acids long. CDR3 amino acids: CASSLSTSGVSTDTQYF. In DNA form, the CDR3 reads TGTGCCAGCAGCTTGAGTACTAGCGGAGTTAGCACAGATACGCAGTATTTT.

The chain recombines TRBV5-6 with TRBJ1-1; 7 bases fit TRBD1. Germline lookup yields CDR1 SGHDT and CDR2 YYEEEE. V lost 5 bases, J lost 7 bases, and 17 bases stayed unmatched. The CDR3 extends over 16 amino acids. CDR3 protein: CASSKNWGRGTNEAFF. CDR3 DNA sequence: TGTGCCAGCAGTAAAAACTGGGGCAGGGGGACGAATGAAGCTTTCTTT.